This TCR beta chain derives from a study of cytomegalovirus exposure and HLA in healthy donors. Study conclusions and caveats: The productive fraction for most TCR beta V segments was about 87% or about 30% in an earlier analysis. For most TCR sequences rarity was the rule, although some public TCRs occurred in many donors.

The CDR3 runs to 18 residues. PCR used 60 Vbeta primers and 13 Jbeta primers. Sequenced by immunoSEQ multiplex PCR; TCRdb stores in-frame clones only, minus some. The repertoire includes 150,000 to 200,000 clones, around 76% of them detected once, and roughly 2% sits in the top ten. A note on this clone: The antigen remains unidentified.

The chain uses TRBV21-1 and TRBJ1-4; TRBD1, the table's D call, was not compared with the DNA. TRBV21-1 is labeled a pseudogene. The sequenced sample consisted of PBMCs. The clonotype was recovered from a female donor in good health and CMV-seronegative. The CDR3 bases are TGTGCCAGCAGCAAAAGTAAGGCAGGTAGACCCACTAATGAAAAACTGTTTTTT. Its protein product is CASSKSKAGRPTNEKLFF.